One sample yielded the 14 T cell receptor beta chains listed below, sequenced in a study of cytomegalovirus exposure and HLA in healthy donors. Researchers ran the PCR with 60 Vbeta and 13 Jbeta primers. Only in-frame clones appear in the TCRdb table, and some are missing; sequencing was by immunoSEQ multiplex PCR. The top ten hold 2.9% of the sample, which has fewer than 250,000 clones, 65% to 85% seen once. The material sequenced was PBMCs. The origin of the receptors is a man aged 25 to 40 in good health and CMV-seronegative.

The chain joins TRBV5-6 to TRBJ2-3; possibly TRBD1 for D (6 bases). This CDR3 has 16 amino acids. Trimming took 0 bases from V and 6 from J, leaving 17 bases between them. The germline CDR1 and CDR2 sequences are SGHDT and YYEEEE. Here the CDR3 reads CASSLEKGEVLDTQYF. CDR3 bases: TGTGCCAGCAGCTTGGAGAAGGGGGAAGTTTTGGATACGCAGTATTTT.

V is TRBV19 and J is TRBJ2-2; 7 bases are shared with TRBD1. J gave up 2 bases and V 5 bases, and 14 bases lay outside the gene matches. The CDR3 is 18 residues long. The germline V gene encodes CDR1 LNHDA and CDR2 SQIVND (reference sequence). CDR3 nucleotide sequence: TGTGCCAGTAGTCCCCTTTCGGCCCGGGACAGAAACACCGGGGAGCTGTTTTTT. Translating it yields CASSPLSARDRNTGELFF. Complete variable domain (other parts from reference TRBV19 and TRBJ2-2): DGGITQSPKYLFRKEGQNVTLSCEQNLNHDAMYWYRQDPGQGLRLIYYSQIVNDFQKGDIAEGYSVSREKKESFPLTVTSAQKNPTAFYLCASSPLSARDRNTGELFFGEGSRLTVL.

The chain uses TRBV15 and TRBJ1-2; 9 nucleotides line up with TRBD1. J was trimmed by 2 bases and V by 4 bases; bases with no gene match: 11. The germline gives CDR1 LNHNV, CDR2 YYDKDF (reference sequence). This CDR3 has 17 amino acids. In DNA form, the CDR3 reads TGTGCCACCAGCACCCGGGACAGGGCTAAAAAAAACTATGGCTACACCTTC. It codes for CATSTRDRAKKNYGYTF.

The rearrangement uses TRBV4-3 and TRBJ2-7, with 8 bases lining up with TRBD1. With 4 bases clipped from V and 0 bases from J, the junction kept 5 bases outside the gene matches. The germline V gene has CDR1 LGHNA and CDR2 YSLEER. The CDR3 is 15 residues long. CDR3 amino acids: CASSRWTGSSYEQYF. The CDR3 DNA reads TGCGCCAGCAGCCGATGGACAGGGAGCTCCTACGAGCAGTACTTC.

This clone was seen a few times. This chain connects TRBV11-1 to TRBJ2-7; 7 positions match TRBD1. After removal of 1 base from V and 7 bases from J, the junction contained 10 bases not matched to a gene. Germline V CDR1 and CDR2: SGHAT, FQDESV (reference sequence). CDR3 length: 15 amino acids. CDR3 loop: CASSLEGQESGEQYF. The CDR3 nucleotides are TGTGCCAGCAGCTTAGAAGGACAGGAGAGTGGGGAGCAGTACTTC.

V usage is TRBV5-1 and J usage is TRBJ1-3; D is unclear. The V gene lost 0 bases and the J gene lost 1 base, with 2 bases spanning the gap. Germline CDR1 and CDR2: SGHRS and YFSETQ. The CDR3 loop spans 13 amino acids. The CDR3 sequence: CASSLASGNTIYF. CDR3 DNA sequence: TGCGCCAGCAGCTTGGCATCTGGAAACACCATATATTTT.

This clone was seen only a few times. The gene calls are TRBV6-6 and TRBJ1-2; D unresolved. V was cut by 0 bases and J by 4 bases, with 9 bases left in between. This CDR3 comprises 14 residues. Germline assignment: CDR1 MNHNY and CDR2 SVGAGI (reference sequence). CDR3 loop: CASSYSQEAYGYTF. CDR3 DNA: TGTGCCAGCAGTTACTCCCAGGAAGCCTATGGCTACACCTTC.

CDR3 residues: CASSMGQSNEKLFF. The CDR3 region has the DNA TGTGCCAGCAGTATGGGACAGTCTAATGAAAAACTGTTTTTT. The rearrangement links TRBV6-5 to TRBJ1-4; 7 bases agree with TRBD1. V lost 5 bases and J lost 3; bases outside the gene matches: 3. Germline CDR1 MNHEY, CDR2 SVGAGI. This CDR3 region has 14 residues.

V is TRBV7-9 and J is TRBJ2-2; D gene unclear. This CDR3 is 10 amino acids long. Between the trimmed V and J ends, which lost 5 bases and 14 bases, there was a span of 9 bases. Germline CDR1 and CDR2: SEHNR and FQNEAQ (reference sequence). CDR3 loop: CASSPLVLFF. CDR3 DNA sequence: TGTGCCAGCAGCCCCCTTGTACTGTTTTTT.

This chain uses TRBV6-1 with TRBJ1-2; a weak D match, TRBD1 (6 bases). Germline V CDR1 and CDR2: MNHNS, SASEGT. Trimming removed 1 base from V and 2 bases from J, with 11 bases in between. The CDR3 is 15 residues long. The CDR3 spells CASSEGWGTNYGYTF. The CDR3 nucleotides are TGTGCCAGCAGTGAAGGATGGGGGACAAACTATGGCTACACCTTC.

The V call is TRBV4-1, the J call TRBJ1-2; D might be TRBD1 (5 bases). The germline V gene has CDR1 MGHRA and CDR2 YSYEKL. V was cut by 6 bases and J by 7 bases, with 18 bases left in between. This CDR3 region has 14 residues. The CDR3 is CASRLPQEYSGYTF. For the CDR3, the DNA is TGCGCCAGCAGGCTCCCACAGGAGTACTCTGGCTACACCTTC.

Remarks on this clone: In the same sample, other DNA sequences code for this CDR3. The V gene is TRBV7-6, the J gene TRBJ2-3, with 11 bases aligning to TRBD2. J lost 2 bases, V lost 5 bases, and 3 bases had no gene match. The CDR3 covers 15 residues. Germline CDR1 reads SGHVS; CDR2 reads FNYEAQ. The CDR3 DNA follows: TGTGCCAGCAGCCCACTAGCGGGGGTCACAGATACGCAGTATTTT. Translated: CASSPLAGVTDTQYF.

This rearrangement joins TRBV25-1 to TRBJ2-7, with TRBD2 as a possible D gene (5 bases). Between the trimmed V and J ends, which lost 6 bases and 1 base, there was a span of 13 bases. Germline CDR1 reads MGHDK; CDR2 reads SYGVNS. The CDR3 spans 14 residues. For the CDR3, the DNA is TGTGCCAGCAGCGCCGTCGGACTTTCCTACGAGCAGTACTTC. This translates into CASSAVGLSYEQYF.

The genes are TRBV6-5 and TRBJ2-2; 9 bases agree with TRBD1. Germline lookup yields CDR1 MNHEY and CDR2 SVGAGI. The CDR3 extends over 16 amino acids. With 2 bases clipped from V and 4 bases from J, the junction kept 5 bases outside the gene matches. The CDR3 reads CASSYRQGVVTGELFF. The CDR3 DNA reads TGTGCCAGCAGTTACAGACAGGGGGTGGTCACCGGGGAGCTGTTTTTT.